These 21 T cell receptor beta chains came from one sample sequenced in a study of blood T cell repertoires in COVID-19. Assay used: immunoSEQ multiplex PCR; TCRdb lists only in-frame clones, some missing. The sample consists of about 69,000 clones, nearly 90% of them appearing once. Sequencing was done on a sample of peripheral blood. The receptor set was obtained from a man between 50 and 59 years old with acute or convalescent COVID-19.

This chain uses TRBV9 with TRBJ2-2; the D is unclear. Trimming stripped 4 bases from V and 4 bases from J, with 17 bases between. CDR1 is SGDLS, CDR2 YYNGEE, per germline. CDR3 length equals 16 residues. The DNA for the CDR3 is TGTGCCAGCAGCTACCGTGGGTCCGGCGGCACCGGGGAGCTGTTTTTT. As protein: CASSYRGSGGTGELFF.

The CDR3 loop reads CASSIAGEQFF. DNA for the CDR3: TGTGCCAGTAGTATAGCGGGTGAGCAGTTCTTC. The rearrangement links TRBV19 to TRBJ2-1; no firm D call. In germline, CDR1 is LNHDA, CDR2 SQIVND (reference sequence). Trimming stripped 1 base from V and 9 bases from J, with 4 bases between. The CDR3 length is 11 residues.

The chain combines TRBV30 with TRBJ2-3; 8 bases fit TRBD1. In germline, CDR1 is GTSNPN, CDR2 SVGIG (reference sequence). The length of the CDR3 is 15 residues. V lost 5 bases, J lost 5 bases, and 12 bases stayed unmatched. The CDR3: CAWVRTGSVLDTQYF. As DNA, the CDR3 is TGTGCCTGGGTTAGGACAGGGTCTGTTTTAGATACGCAGTATTTT.

The chain carries TRBV11-3 and TRBJ2-1; no clear D. The CDR3 totals 13 residues. Germline lookup yields CDR1 SGHNT and CDR2 YENEEA. V lost 5 bases and J 9 bases, leaving 14 bases between the germline ends. CDR3 sequence (DNA): TGTGCCAGCAGCCCCCTTGGTGCCGGTGAGCAGTTCTTC. It specifies CASSPLGAGEQFF.

The chain recombines TRBV28 with TRBJ2-1; the match to TRBD2 covers 8 bases. The CDR3 sequence is 15 residues long. V was pared by 1 base and J by 6 bases, with 5 bases of the junction left unmatched. CDR1 is MDHEN and CDR2 is SYDVKM in the germline V gene. The CDR3 is CASSLSGGRSNEQFF. The CDR3 region has the DNA TGTGCCAGCAGTTTATCAGGCGGGAGGAGCAATGAGCAGTTCTTC.

This CDR3 reads CATSREGQAYVEQYF. The CDR3, as DNA: TGTGCCACCAGCAGAGAGGGACAAGCCTACGTGGAGCAGTACTTC. This chain connects TRBV15 to TRBJ2-7; a possible D gene is TRBD1 (6 bases). Germline V CDR1 and CDR2: LNHNV, YYDKDF (reference sequence). Deletions cut 0 bases from V and 7 bases from J, with 16 bases between. The CDR3 has 15 residues.

For this clone: Other DNA sequences from this sample encode an identical CDR3 as well. The gene calls are TRBV6-6 and TRBJ1-5, with 7 positions matching TRBD1. The CDR3 is 12 amino acids. The germline gives CDR1 MNHNY, CDR2 SVGAGI (reference sequence). With V trimmed by 7 bases and J by 5 bases, 2 bases remained unmatched. This chain's CDR3 is CASTQGDQPQHF. The CDR3 nucleotides are TGTGCCAGCACCCAGGGGGATCAGCCCCAGCATTTT.

The V call is TRBV7-9, the J call TRBJ2-7, with D perhaps matching TRBD2 (5 bases). The germline V and J ends were trimmed by 5 bases and 2 bases, with 16 bases remaining between them. Germline V gene lookup returns CDR1 SEHNR and CDR2 FQNEAQ (reference sequence). The CDR3 extends over 15 amino acids. Here the CDR3 reads CASSQADEVPYEQYF. The CDR3 DNA reads TGTGCCAGCAGCCAAGCGGATGAGGTTCCCTACGAGCAGTACTTC.

This clone was seen only once. The chain joins TRBV24-1 to TRBJ2-1, with D perhaps TRBD2 (5 bases). The V end was cut by 10 bases, the J end by 7 bases, with 13 bases between. The length of the CDR3 is 12 residues. Germline V CDR1 and CDR2: KGHDR, SFDVKD. The DNA for the CDR3 is TGTGCCACTACCTCTCCGGGGAATGAGCAGTTCTTC. It translates to CATTSPGNEQFF.

The chain has TRBV11-3 and TRBJ2-7; 8 bases are shared with TRBD1. CDR1 is SGHNT and CDR2 is YENEEA in the germline V gene. With 5 bases clipped from V and 2 bases from J, the junction kept 5 bases outside the gene matches. The length of the CDR3 is 14 residues. Written as DNA, the CDR3 is TGTGCCAGCAGCAGATCACAGGGGGCCTACGAGCAGTACTTC. Translating it yields CASSRSQGAYEQYF. The full variable domain, completed using reference TRBV11-3 and TRBJ2-7, is EAGVVQSPRYKIIEKKQPVAFWCNPISGHNTLYWYLQNLGQGPELLIRYENEEAVDDSQLPKDRFSAERLKGVDSTLKIQPAELGDSAVYLCASSRSQGAYEQYFGPGTRLTVT.

In this sample, this clone turned up once. CDR3 coding DNA: TGTGCCACCAGCAGAGATTGGGGGGGCACCATGAACACTGAAGCTTTCTTT. Protein product: CATSRDWGGTMNTEAFF. J is TRBJ1-1 and V is TRBV15; weak D call: TRBD1 (6 bases). The CDR3 covers 17 residues. Germline CDR1 and CDR2: LNHNV and YYDKDF (reference sequence). V gave up 0 bases and J gave up 0 bases, with 14 bases separating them.

This chain links TRBV7-9 with TRBJ2-7, with 8 bases that match TRBD1. The V gene end was trimmed by 5 bases and the J gene end by 1 base; junction bases not matched to a gene: 7. Per germline, CDR1 SEHNR and CDR2 FQNEAQ (reference sequence). The CDR3 covers 15 residues. The CDR3: CASSDLRGQSYEQYF. The CDR3 bases are TGTGCCAGCAGCGACCTCAGGGGGCAGTCCTACGAGCAGTACTTC. The variable domain in full, completed from reference TRBV7-9 and TRBJ2-7, reads DTGVSQNPRHKITKRGQNVTFRCDPISEHNRLYWYRQTLGQGPEFLTYFQNEAQLEKSRLLSDRFSAERPKGSFSTLEIQRTEQGDSAMYLCASSDLRGQSYEQYFGPGTRLTVT.

The chain joins TRBV10-3 to TRBJ2-7; D might be TRBD1 (6 bases). Per germline, CDR1 ENHRY and CDR2 SYGVKD. The CDR3 loop spans 14 amino acids. V lost 0 bases and J lost 2, with 8 bases in between. CDR3 DNA sequence: TGTGCCATCAGTGAGTCGCCAGGGGCCTACGAGCAGTACTTC. It yields the protein CAISESPGAYEQYF.

The rearrangement joins TRBV19 to TRBJ2-5; TRBD1 matches 10 bases. J was trimmed by 0 bases and V by 1 base; bases with no gene match: 5. From germline, CDR1 is LNHDA and CDR2 SQIVND (reference sequence). The length of the CDR3 is 17 residues. CDR3 sequence (DNA): TGTGCCAGTAGTATAGCTCGGGACAGGGGATACCAAGAGACCCAGTACTTC. This sequence encodes CASSIARDRGYQETQYF. Filled out from reference TRBV19 and TRBJ2-5, the complete variable domain reads DGGITQSPKYLFRKEGQNVTLSCEQNLNHDAMYWYRQDPGQGLRLIYYSQIVNDFQKGDIAEGYSVSREKKESFPLTVTSAQKNPTAFYLCASSIARDRGYQETQYFGPGTRLLVL.

The chain combines TRBV28 with TRBJ1-2; 9 bases are a match to TRBD1. The CDR3 has 15 amino acids. V was clipped by 4 bases and J by 9 bases; unmatched bases: 12. Germline V gene sequence: CDR1 MDHEN, CDR2 SYDVKM. The CDR3 sequence is CASSSHEQGAGRYTF. In DNA form, the CDR3 reads TGTGCCAGCAGTTCCCACGAACAGGGGGCAGGGCGCTACACCTTC.

The V gene is TRBV7-2, the J gene TRBJ2-4; weak D call: TRBD1 (5 bases). Between the trimmed V and J ends, which lost 2 bases and 0 bases, there was a span of 11 bases. Germline V gives CDR1 SGHTA, CDR2 FQGNSA. The CDR3 consists of 16 residues. For the CDR3, the DNA is TGTGCCAGCAGCTTAAGGGGATCTGGAGCCAAAAACATTCAGTACTTC. Protein product: CASSLRGSGAKNIQYF.

The chain joins TRBV9 to TRBJ1-2; 7 positions agree with TRBD1. The CDR3 has 13 amino acids. The V segment lost 4 bases and the J segment 4 bases; nucleotides outside the gene matches: 4. The germline V gene encodes CDR1 SGDLS and CDR2 YYNGEE. The CDR3 loop reads CASSQQGPYGYTF. CDR3 in DNA: TGTGCCAGCAGCCAACAGGGGCCCTATGGCTACACCTTC.

This clone has a handful of counts. The genes are TRBV7-6 and TRBJ2-2; no reliable D call. This CDR3 contains 17 residues. CDR1 and CDR2 from the germline V gene are SGHVS and FNYEAQ. V lost 2 bases, J lost 5 bases, and 18 bases lay in between. The CDR3 sequence: CASSLKSLGYYTGELFF. In DNA, the CDR3 is TGTGCCAGCAGCTTAAAAAGTCTCGGGTATTATACCGGGGAGCTGTTTTTT.

The rearrangement uses TRBV7-9 and TRBJ1-2; a possible D gene is TRBD1 (5 bases). The V gene lost 1 base and the J gene lost 2 bases, with 11 bases spanning the gap. Germline V CDR1 and CDR2: SEHNR, FQNEAQ (reference sequence). This CDR3 contains 15 residues. In DNA, the CDR3 is TGTGCCAGCAGCTTAGGGGGCAGTTCCAACTATGGCTACACCTTC. Encoded protein: CASSLGGSSNYGYTF.

The chain recombines TRBV4-1 with TRBJ2-2, with TRBD2 matching 7 bases. The CDR3 has 16 amino acids. Trimming cost V 1 base and J 3 bases; bases outside gene matches: 5. Germline-derived CDR1 and CDR2 are MGHRA and YSYEKL. The CDR3 is CASSQAGLADTGELFF. The DNA of the CDR3 is TGCGCCAGCAGCCAAGCAGGGCTAGCGGACACCGGGGAGCTGTTTTTT.

The chain recombines TRBV19 with TRBJ2-7, with TRBD1 identical over 7 bases. V lost 3 bases and J lost 3; bases outside the gene matches: 5. The germline V gene encodes CDR1 LNHDA and CDR2 SQIVND (reference sequence). The CDR3 sequence is 14 residues long. CDR3: CASSMGTAYYEQYF. The CDR3, as DNA: TGTGCCAGTAGTATGGGGACAGCTTACTACGAGCAGTACTTC.